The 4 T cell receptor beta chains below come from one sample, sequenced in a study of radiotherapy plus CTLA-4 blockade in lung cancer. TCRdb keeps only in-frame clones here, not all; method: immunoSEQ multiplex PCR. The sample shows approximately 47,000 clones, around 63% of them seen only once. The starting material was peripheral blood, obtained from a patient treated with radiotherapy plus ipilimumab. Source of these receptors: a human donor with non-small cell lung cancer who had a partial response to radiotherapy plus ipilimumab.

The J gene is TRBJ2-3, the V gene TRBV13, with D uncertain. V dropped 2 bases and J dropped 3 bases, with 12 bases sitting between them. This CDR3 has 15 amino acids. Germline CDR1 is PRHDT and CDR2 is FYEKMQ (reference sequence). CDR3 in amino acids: CASSLRAGPTDTQYF. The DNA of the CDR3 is TGTGCCAGCAGCTTAAGAGCAGGCCCGACAGATACGCAGTATTTT. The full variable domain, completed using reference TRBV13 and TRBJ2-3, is AAGVIQSPRHLIKEKRETATLKCYPIPRHDTVYWYQQGPGQDPQFLISFYEKMQSDKGSIPDRFSAQQFSDYHSELNMSSLELGDSALYFCASSLRAGPTDTQYFGPGTRLTVL.

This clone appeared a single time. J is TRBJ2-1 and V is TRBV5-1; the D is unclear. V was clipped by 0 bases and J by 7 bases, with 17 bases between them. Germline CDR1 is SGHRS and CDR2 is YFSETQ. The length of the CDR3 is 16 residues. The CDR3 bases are TGCGCCAGCAGCTTGGAGCCTAGTATGGTGGTAAATGAGCAGTTCTTC. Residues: CASSLEPSMVVNEQFF.

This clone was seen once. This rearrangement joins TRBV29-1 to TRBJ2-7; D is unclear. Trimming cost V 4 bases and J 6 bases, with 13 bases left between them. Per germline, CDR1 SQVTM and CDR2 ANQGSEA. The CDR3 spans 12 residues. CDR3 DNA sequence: TGCAGCGTTGTCCATGGCCCAGGCGAGCAGTACTTC. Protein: CSVVHGPGEQYF.

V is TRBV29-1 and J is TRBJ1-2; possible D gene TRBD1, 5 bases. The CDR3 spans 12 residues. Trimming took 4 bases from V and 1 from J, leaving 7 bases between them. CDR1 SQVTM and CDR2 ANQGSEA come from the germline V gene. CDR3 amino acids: CSVGQFNYGYTF. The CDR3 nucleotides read TGCAGCGTTGGACAGTTTAACTATGGCTACACCTTC.